Each of the 19 T cell receptor beta chains below was sequenced from the same sample in a study of blood T cell repertoires in COVID-19. Assay: immunoSEQ multiplex PCR; the TCRdb copy retains only in-frame clones and omits some. The repertoire holds about 250,000 clones, with roughly 89% as singletons. Sequences were obtained from PBMCs or T cells enriched from blood (not recorded which). Receptors originate from a woman between 25 and 40 years old with acute COVID-19.

The chain couples TRBV2 to TRBJ2-4, with TRBD1 identical over 7 bases. The junction had 6 bases not matched to a gene; V was cut back by 6 bases and J by 4 bases. This CDR3 region has 14 residues. The germline V gene has CDR1 SNHLY and CDR2 FYNNEI. The CDR3 is CASRLSGQKNIQYF. In nucleotides, the CDR3 is TGTGCCAGCAGGCTATCGGGACAGAAAAACATTCAGTACTTC.

This clone came up a few times. This chain uses TRBV5-1 with TRBJ1-4; perhaps TRBD1 as D (6 bases). The germline CDR1 and CDR2 sequences are SGHRS and YFSETQ. V lost 0 bases and J 6 bases, leaving 12 bases between the germline ends. The CDR3 has 15 amino acids. The CDR3 coding sequence is TGCGCCAGCAGCTTGGAGGGGGTAAATCATGAAAAACTGTTTTTT. It is translated as CASSLEGVNHEKLFF.

The chain couples TRBV7-6 to TRBJ2-3; 7 nucleotides line up with TRBD1. Trimming took 1 base from V and 1 from J; bases not matched to a gene: 11. CDR1 SGHVS and CDR2 FNYEAQ come from the germline V gene. The CDR3 has 18 residues. CDR3 coding DNA: TGTGCCAGCAGCTTAGGGTCCTCGTGGCAGGGGGGCACAGATACGCAGTATTTT. This gives the protein CASSLGSSWQGGTDTQYF.

Concerning this clone itself: Other DNA sequences in the same sample also yield this CDR3. The chain uses TRBV5-1 and TRBJ2-3; D is undetermined. The length of the CDR3 is 13 residues. V lost 0 bases, J lost 5 bases, and 7 bases lay in between. CDR1 is SGHRS, CDR2 YFSETQ, per germline. In DNA, the CDR3 is TGCGCCAGCAGCTTGGTAGCCGGAGATACGCAGTATTTT. Translating gives CASSLVAGDTQYF.

CDR3 DNA sequence: TGTGCCAGCAGCCAAGGGTGGGACAAAGCTGAAGCTTTCTTT. Protein sequence: CASSQGWDKAEAFF. The chain combines TRBV3-1 (or the pseudogene TRBV3-2) with TRBJ1-1; D perhaps matches TRBD1 (6 bases). V gave up 1 base and J gave up 6 bases, with 12 bases separating them. Germline CDR1 is LGHDT and CDR2 is YNNKEL (reference sequence). The length of the CDR3 is 14 residues.

This sequence joins TRBV7-9 and TRBJ2-1, with 9 bases aligning to TRBD2. The CDR3 has 14 amino acids. Germline-derived CDR1 and CDR2 are SEHNR and FQNEAQ (reference sequence). The V segment lost 6 bases and the J segment 2 bases; nucleotides outside the gene matches: 2. This chain's CDR3 is CASRTSGPYNEQFF. In DNA form, the CDR3 reads TGTGCCAGCAGAACTAGCGGGCCCTACAATGAGCAGTTCTTC.

The chain recombines TRBV19 with TRBJ2-1, with 9 bases aligning to TRBD1. V trimming: 10 bases; J trimming: 9 bases; junction bases outside the gene matches: 7. The CDR3 extends over 12 amino acids. CDR1 LNHDA and CDR2 SQIVND come from the germline V gene (reference sequence). Here the CDR3 reads CATGQGPSEQFF. CDR3 nucleotide sequence: TGTGCCACCGGACAGGGGCCTAGTGAGCAGTTCTTC.

V gene TRBV7-9 combines with J gene TRBJ2-1; 7 bases are shared with TRBD2. V was clipped by 5 bases and J by 0 bases; unmatched bases: 10. CDR1 and CDR2 (germline): SEHNR, FQNEAQ (reference sequence). The CDR3 runs 17 residues. As DNA, the CDR3 is TGTGCCAGCAGCCAATCCCGGAAGCGGGGCTCCTACAATGAGCAGTTCTTC. Residues: CASSQSRKRGSYNEQFF.

The DNA of the CDR3 is TGTGCCAGCAGTCCCTCTGACAGGGGCCTGGGCGGGGAGCTGTTTTTT. Its translation is CASSPSDRGLGGELFF. The chain joins TRBV2 to TRBJ2-2, with 8 bases identical to TRBD1. This CDR3 is built from 16 residues. Germline V CDR1 and CDR2: SNHLY, FYNNEI. Trimming cost V 5 bases and J 7 bases; bases outside gene matches: 12.

V and J are TRBV18 and TRBJ1-4; the D gene is possibly TRBD1 (6 bases). Between the trimmed V and J ends, which lost 4 bases and 8 bases, there was a span of 11 bases. Germline V lookup: CDR1 KGHSH, CDR2 LQKENI. The CDR3 totals 13 residues. CDR3 sequence: CASSLYREEKLFF. In DNA, the CDR3 is TGTGCCAGCTCACTATACAGGGAGGAAAAACTGTTTTTT.

This rearrangement joins TRBV5-4 to TRBJ2-5, with D perhaps TRBD1 (6 bases). The CDR3 length is 14 residues. Germline loops: CDR1 SGHNT, CDR2 YYREEE (reference sequence). V lost 3 bases to trimming and J lost 2 bases, with 11 bases between them. CDR3: CASSSWTAQETQYF. Written as DNA, the CDR3 is TGTGCCAGCAGCTCCTGGACAGCTCAAGAGACCCAGTACTTC. The variable domain in full, completed from reference TRBV5-4 and TRBJ2-5, reads ETGVTQSPTHLIKTRGQQVTLRCSSQSGHNTVSWYQQALGQGPQFIFQYYREEENGRGNFPPRFSGLQFPNYSSELNVNALELDDSALYLCASSSWTAQETQYFGPGTRLLVL.

Ten or more counts support this clone. Here the CDR3 reads CASNPQTGGVEKLFF. The CDR3 DNA follows: TGTGCCAGTAACCCCCAGACAGGGGGCGTTGAAAAACTGTTTTTT. V gene TRBV19 combines with J gene TRBJ1-4, with 10 bases that match TRBD1. CDR1 LNHDA and CDR2 SQIVND come from the germline V gene (reference sequence). After removal of 7 bases from V and 7 bases from J, the junction contained 9 bases not matched to a gene. The CDR3 has 15 amino acids.

The chain carries TRBV6-1 and TRBJ1-1, with D perhaps matching TRBD1 (6 bases). V was shortened by 2 bases and J by 3 bases, with 10 bases between the two germline ends. Germline loops: CDR1 MNHNS, CDR2 SASEGT. The CDR3 extends over 14 amino acids. Written as DNA, the CDR3 is TGTGCCAGCAGTGAAACAGGGTGGGACACTGAAGCTTTCTTT. Translated: CASSETGWDTEAFF.

The chain has TRBV6-4 and TRBJ2-1; 9 bases agree with TRBD2. Per germline, CDR1 MRHNA and CDR2 SNTAGT. This CDR3 has 15 amino acids. J lost 7 bases, V lost 4 bases, and 8 bases had no gene match. The DNA for the CDR3 is TGTGCCAGCAGTGTAATGGCGGGGGGGCTGAATGAGCAGTTCTTC. This gives the protein CASSVMAGGLNEQFF.

The chain couples TRBV6-5 to TRBJ2-3; D may be TRBD2 (6 bases). The CDR3 is made up of 14 amino acids. V lost 8 bases and J lost 2, with 14 bases in between. The germline gives CDR1 MNHEY, CDR2 SVGAGI. DNA for the CDR3: TGTGCCAGCGGGTATCGGGAGAACACAGATACGCAGTATTTT. Its translation is CASGYRENTDTQYF.

The chain employs TRBV6-5 and TRBJ1-2, with TRBD1 matching over 8 bases. CDR3 length equals 13 residues. V lost 6 bases and J lost 5; bases outside the gene matches: 5. Germline CDR1 and CDR2: MNHEY and SVGAGI. Here the CDR3 DNA reads TGTGCCAGCAGGTGGACAGGGACTTATGGCTACACCTTC. As protein: CASRWTGTYGYTF.

J is TRBJ1-4 and V is TRBV18; tentative D call: TRBD1 (5 bases). Germline CDR1 KGHSH, CDR2 LQKENI. Trimming cost V 5 bases and J 0 bases, with 7 bases left between them. CDR3 size: 14 residues. CDR3 nucleotides: TGTGCCAGCTCATGGACATCAACTAATGAAAAACTGTTTTTT. Amino acid sequence: CASSWTSTNEKLFF. Using reference TRBV18 and TRBJ1-4 for the parts outside the CDR3, the full variable domain is NAGVMQNPRHLVRRRGQEARLRCSPMKGHSHVYWYRQLPEEGLKFMVYLQKENIIDESGMPKERFSAEFPKEGPSILRIQQVVRGDSAAYFCASSWTSTNEKLFFGSGTQLSVL.

This clone has more than one count but fewer than ten. V gene TRBV3-1 (or the pseudogene TRBV3-2) combines with J gene TRBJ1-3, with D perhaps TRBD1 (5 bases). CDR3 size: 13 residues. Deletions cut 5 bases from V and 4 bases from J, with 9 bases between. CDR1 is LGHDT and CDR2 is YNNKEL in the germline V gene (reference sequence). This CDR3 is CASSRNRGNTIYF. In nucleotides, the CDR3 is TGTGCCAGCAGCAGAAACAGGGGAAACACCATATATTTT.

This clone was observed once. The chain recombines TRBV11-2 with TRBJ1-6, with D possibly matching TRBD1 (6 bases). The germline V and J ends were trimmed by 8 bases and 6 bases, with 26 bases remaining between them. CDR1 SGHAT and CDR2 FQNNGV come from the germline V gene. The CDR3 runs 18 residues. The CDR3 nucleotides are TGTGCCAGCTCCGCATCTCGGAGGGGGACGGGAGGTAATTCACCCCTCCACTTT. It encodes CASSASRRGTGGNSPLHF.